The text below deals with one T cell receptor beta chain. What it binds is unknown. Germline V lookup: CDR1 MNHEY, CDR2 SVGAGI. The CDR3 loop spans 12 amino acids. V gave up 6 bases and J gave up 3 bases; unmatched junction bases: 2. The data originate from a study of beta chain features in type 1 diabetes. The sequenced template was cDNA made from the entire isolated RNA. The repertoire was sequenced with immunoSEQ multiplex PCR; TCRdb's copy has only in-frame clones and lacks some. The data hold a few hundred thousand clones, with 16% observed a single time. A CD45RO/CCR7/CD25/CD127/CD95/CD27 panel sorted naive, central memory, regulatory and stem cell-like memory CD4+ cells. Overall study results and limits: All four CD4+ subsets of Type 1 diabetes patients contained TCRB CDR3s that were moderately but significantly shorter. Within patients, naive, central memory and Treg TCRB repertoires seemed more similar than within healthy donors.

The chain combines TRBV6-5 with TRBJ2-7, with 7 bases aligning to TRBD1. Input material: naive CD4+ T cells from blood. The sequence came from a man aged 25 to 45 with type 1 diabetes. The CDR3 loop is CASRGQNYEQYF. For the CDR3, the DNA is TGTGCCAGCAGGGGACAGAACTACGAGCAGTACTTC.